The 9 T cell receptor beta chains listed next were all sequenced from one sample in a study of graft-versus-host responses after intestinal transplantation (dated by TCRdb to about 2021). The time point label corresponds to: cells obtained before transplantation from donor or recipient. No antigen is known for these receptors. To prepare the library, the immunoSEQ multiplex PCR assay was applied. In its TCRdb copy, this immuneACCESS table keeps in-frame sequences only and misses some clones. Where compared with another copy, unresolved V genes explain less than half of these, and the others have no known cause. The sample table holds around 77,000 clones, of which 85% to 95% were seen once. The top ten hold around 0.57% of the sample. The specimen was unstimulated CD8+ T cells sorted from spleen or lymph node cells, collected before intestinal transplant. The source of these receptors is a human donor who received an intestinal transplant.

The chain recombines TRBV2 with TRBJ1-6; a possible D gene is TRBD1 (6 bases). Trimming removed 6 bases at V and 6 bases at J, with 12 bases between. Germline loops: CDR1 SNHLY, CDR2 FYNNEI. There are 14 residues in the CDR3. The chain's CDR3 is CASSPRTVNSPLHF. The CDR3 coding sequence is TGTGCCAGCAGCCCCCGGACAGTTAATTCACCCCTCCACTTT.

This chain links TRBV13 with TRBJ2-1; D is tentatively TRBD1 or TRBD2 (5 bases each). This CDR3 has 14 residues. Trimming took 6 bases from V and 5 from J, leaving 14 bases between them. Per germline, CDR1 PRHDT and CDR2 FYEKMQ (reference sequence). The CDR3 protein is CASSPGAINNEQFF. Written as DNA, the CDR3 is TGTGCCAGCAGTCCCGGGGCAATTAACAATGAGCAGTTCTTC.

As concerns this clone: The germline gene is not matched at one end of the junction; a read error may be the cause. The gene calls are TRBV11-2 and TRBJ2-5; D possibly matches TRBD1 or TRBD2 (5 bases each). The germline V gene has CDR1 SGHAT and CDR2 FQNNGV. The CDR3 sequence is 11 residues long. CDR3 amino acids: CASSRGDLTHF. For the CDR3, the DNA is TGTGCCAGCAGCCGAGGGGACCTGACCCACTTC.

The chain links TRBV4-1 to TRBJ2-4; 8 nucleotides agree with TRBD2. Germline lookup yields CDR1 MGHRA and CDR2 YSYEKL. The length of the CDR3 is 18 residues. Trimming cost V 1 base and J 6 bases; bases outside gene matches: 14. The CDR3 loop is CASSQGKTILAELNIQYF. CDR3 coding DNA: TGCGCCAGCAGCCAAGGGAAAACGATACTAGCGGAGTTAAACATTCAGTACTTC.

The chain recombines TRBV7-9 with TRBJ2-1, with 8 bases aligning to TRBD2. CDR1 SEHNR and CDR2 FQNEAQ come from the germline V gene (reference sequence). This CDR3 has 15 residues. With V trimmed by 5 bases and J by 6 bases, 9 bases remained unmatched. This CDR3 is CASSGRTSFFNEQFF. DNA for the CDR3: TGTGCCAGCAGCGGGAGGACTAGCTTCTTCAATGAGCAGTTCTTC. Variable domain in full (rest from reference TRBV7-9 and TRBJ2-1): DTGVSQNPRHKITKRGQNVTFRCDPISEHNRLYWYRQTLGQGPEFLTYFQNEAQLEKSRLLSDRFSAERPKGSFSTLEIQRTEQGDSAMYLCASSGRTSFFNEQFFGPGTRLTVL.

This rearrangement joins TRBV19 to TRBJ2-4; 7 nucleotides line up with TRBD1. The junction had 10 bases not matched to a gene; V was cut back by 5 bases and J by 3 bases. Germline V lookup: CDR1 LNHDA, CDR2 SQIVND (reference sequence). The CDR3 has 16 residues. CDR3 DNA: TGTGCCAGTAGTCTCGTGACAGGGAGTGGCAAAAACATTCAGTACTTC. Translating it yields CASSLVTGSGKNIQYF.

A single count supports this clone. The chain uses TRBV5-1 and TRBJ1-1; D is undetermined. Deletions cut 4 bases from V and 8 bases from J, with 12 bases between. Germline V lookup: CDR1 SGHRS, CDR2 YFSETQ. The CDR3 covers 12 residues. CDR3 protein: CASSLDGSEAFF. The CDR3 DNA reads as TGCGCCAGCAGCCTGGACGGAAGCGAAGCTTTCTTT.

The CDR3 DNA reads TGTGCCAGCAGCCAGGGGACAGGTGACTCCTACGAGCAGTACTTC. It is translated as CASSQGTGDSYEQYF. The chain has TRBV9 and TRBJ2-7; 8 bases map to TRBD1. The CDR3 has 15 residues. CDR1 is SGDLS and CDR2 is YYNGEE in the germline V gene. Losses at the gene ends were 4 bases for V and 0 bases for J; bases not matched to a gene: 6.

The chain has TRBV6-5 and TRBJ2-7; a possible D gene is TRBD1 (5 bases). Between the trimmed V and J ends, which lost 5 bases and 4 bases, there was a span of 12 bases. Looked up from germline, CDR1 is MNHEY and CDR2 is SVGAGI. This CDR3 spans 13 amino acids. For the CDR3, the DNA is TGTGCCAGCAGTCCAGGGTTAGGTTACGAGCAGTACTTC. Amino acid sequence: CASSPGLGYEQYF.